These 12 T cell receptor beta chains were sequenced from one sample in a study of graft-versus-host responses after intestinal transplantation. Here immunoSEQ multiplex PCR was the method, and the copy in TCRdb shows in-frame clones only, minus some. The sample comprises 60,000 to 90,000 clones, 80% to 95% of which are singletons, and about 1.3% rests with the top ten. For these receptors, no antigen is known. The specimen comprised unstimulated CD8+ T cells sorted from spleen or lymph node cells, sampled before intestinal transplant. Receptor source: a human donor who received an intestinal transplant.

V and J are TRBV10-2 and TRBJ2-7; 7 bases are shared with TRBD2. From germline, CDR1 is WSHSY and CDR2 SAAADI. The ends lost 2 bases at V and 3 bases at J; junction bases unmatched: 4. The CDR3 is 14 residues long. The CDR3 DNA sequence: TGCGCCAGCAGTGAGCCACCGGGGGGCTACGAGCAGTACTTC. This gives the protein CASSEPPGGYEQYF.

This chain joins TRBV6-6 and TRBJ2-5, with 9 bases matching TRBD1. Gene TRBJ2-7 matches the end of the DNA better, so the J call may be wrong. Per the germline V gene, CDR1 is MNHNY and CDR2 is SVGAGI (reference sequence). The CDR3 is 15 amino acids. The CDR3 DNA sequence: TGTGCCAGCAGTTACCCGCGGACAGGGGTCCACGAGCAGTACTTC. Amino acids: CASSYPRTGVHEQYF.

The V and J genes are TRBV9 and TRBJ1-2; perhaps TRBD1 as D (6 bases). Germline-derived CDR1 and CDR2 are SGDLS and YYNGEE. This CDR3 is 13 amino acids long. V shed 3 bases and J shed 3 bases, with 9 bases lying between them. The CDR3 DNA sequence: TGTGCCAGCAGCGGAACAGGGTACTATGGCTACACCTTC. Its translation is CASSGTGYYGYTF. Complete variable domain (other parts from reference TRBV9 and TRBJ1-2): DSGVTQTPKHLITATGQRVTLRCSPRSGDLSVYWYQQSLDQGLQFLIQYYNGEERAKGNILERFSAQQFPDLHSELNLSSLELGDSALYFCASSGTGYYGYTFGSGTRLTVV.

The gene calls are TRBV7-9 and TRBJ2-7; possibly TRBD2 for D (7 bases). The CDR3 runs to 13 residues. Germline V CDR1 and CDR2: SEHNR, FQNEAQ (reference sequence). V lost 10 bases and J lost 0, with 13 bases in between. The CDR3 here is CATGRGSSYEQYF. For the CDR3, the DNA is TGTGCCACGGGGAGGGGGTCCTCCTACGAGCAGTACTTC.

The chain has TRBV13 and TRBJ1-1; TRBD1 is a possible D gene (5 bases). This CDR3 has 16 residues. Germline lookup yields CDR1 PRHDT and CDR2 FYEKMQ (reference sequence). The V end was cut by 5 bases, the J end by 1 base, with 17 bases between. Written as DNA, the CDR3 is TGTGCCAGCAGCGACGTTGGGGGGGGACCGAACACTGAAGCTTTCTTT. This sequence encodes CASSDVGGGPNTEAFF. Full variable domain (rest looked up from reference TRBV13 and TRBJ1-1): AAGVIQSPRHLIKEKRETATLKCYPIPRHDTVYWYQQGPGQDPQFLISFYEKMQSDKGSIPDRFSAQQFSDYHSELNMSSLELGDSALYFCASSDVGGGPNTEAFFGQGTRLTVV.

This chain joins TRBV7-9 and TRBJ1-2, with D perhaps TRBD1 (5 bases). CDR1 is SEHNR, CDR2 FQNEAQ, per germline (reference sequence). The CDR3 has 18 amino acids. Trimming left V 4 bases short and J 3 bases short, with 24 bases between. The chain's CDR3 is CASSSSPGRAPKDYGYTF. The DNA of the CDR3 is TGTGCCAGCAGCTCGAGCCCCGGCAGGGCGCCTAAAGACTATGGCTACACCTTC.

This chain joins TRBV7-9 and TRBJ2-5; 8 bases are shared with TRBD2. The CDR3 runs to 17 residues. In germline, CDR1 is SEHNR, CDR2 FQNEAQ (reference sequence). Trimming took 4 bases from V and 1 from J; bases not matched to a gene: 11. The CDR3 DNA reads as TGTGCCAGCAGCTATACGGCCCAACTAGCGGTCCAAGAGACCCAGTACTTC. Translating gives CASSYTAQLAVQETQYF.

The chain couples TRBV5-6 to TRBJ2-7, with D maybe TRBD1 (5 bases). Germline V lookup: CDR1 SGHDT, CDR2 YYEEEE. Trimming shortened V by 2 bases and J by 2 bases, and 11 bases separated the two germline ends. The CDR3 is 14 residues long. CDR3 amino acids: CASSFGLGAYEQYF. The CDR3 bases are TGTGCCAGCAGCTTCGGGTTAGGGGCCTACGAGCAGTACTTC.

The chain recombines TRBV7-3 with TRBJ2-7; 7 bases are shared with TRBD1. Germline CDR1 is SGHTA and CDR2 is FQGTGA. The CDR3 contains 15 residues. Trimming cost V 2 bases and J 3 bases; bases outside gene matches: 7. The CDR3 bases are TGTGCCAGCAGCTTAGGCACAGGGGCGAGCTACGAGCAGTACTTC. It codes for CASSLGTGASYEQYF.

A single count supports this clone. The chain links TRBV19 to TRBJ1-1; D unresolved. With 0 bases removed from V and 0 bases from J, the gap between germline ends came to 17 bases. Germline V gene data show CDR1 as LNHDA and CDR2 as SQIVND (reference sequence). The CDR3 length is 18 residues. In nucleotides, the CDR3 is TGTGCCAGTAGTATAGATTTCGCACAGATTGGGTTGAACACTGAAGCTTTCTTT. Its translation: CASSIDFAQIGLNTEAFF.

The V gene is TRBV12-5, the J gene TRBJ2-1, with a possible D match to TRBD2 (6 bases). The CDR3 totals 15 residues. Germline values: CDR1 LGHNT, CDR2 FRNRAP. V lost 1 base to trimming and J lost 4 bases, with 11 bases between them. CDR3 loop: CASGLGDSFYNEQFF. In DNA form, the CDR3 reads TGTGCTAGTGGTTTGGGGGACTCATTTTACAATGAGCAGTTCTTC.

The chain joins TRBV6-5 to TRBJ2-1; TRBD2 matches 8 bases. This CDR3 is 14 amino acids long. The trim removed 2 bases at V and 5 bases at J, leaving 2 bases unmatched. Per the germline V gene, CDR1 is MNHEY and CDR2 is SVGAGI. CDR3: CASSYTGGNNEQFF. For the CDR3, the DNA is TGTGCCAGCAGTTACACGGGGGGGAACAATGAGCAGTTCTTC.